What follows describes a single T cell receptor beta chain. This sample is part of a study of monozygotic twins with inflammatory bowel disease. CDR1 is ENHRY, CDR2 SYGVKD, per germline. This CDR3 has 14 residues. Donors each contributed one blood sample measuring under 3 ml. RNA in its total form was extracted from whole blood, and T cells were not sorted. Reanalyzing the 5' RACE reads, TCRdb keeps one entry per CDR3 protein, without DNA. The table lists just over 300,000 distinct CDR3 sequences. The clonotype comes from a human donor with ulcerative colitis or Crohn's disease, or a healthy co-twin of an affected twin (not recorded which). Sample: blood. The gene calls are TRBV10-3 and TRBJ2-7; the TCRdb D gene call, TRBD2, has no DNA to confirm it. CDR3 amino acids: CAISEGGGGYEQYF.